The next 17 T cell receptor beta chains were all read from a single sample in a study of blood T cell repertoires in COVID-19. Libraries were prepared by immunoSEQ multiplex PCR; TCRdb keeps only in-frame clonotypes and omits some of them. This repertoire shows about 220,000 clones, 80% to 85% found once; its top ten account for 7% to 10%. Material: peripheral blood. Receptor source: a woman older than 75 with COVID-19, enrolled during active disease.

The genes are TRBV6-5 and TRBJ1-6, with D possibly TRBD1 on 5 matching bases. The CDR3 consists of 13 residues. Trimming removed 0 bases at V and 13 bases at J, with 10 bases between. Germline-derived CDR1 and CDR2 are MNHEY and SVGAGI. The chain's CDR3 is CASSYSRGSPLHF. The CDR3 nucleotides read TGTGCCAGCAGTTACTCACGGGGGTCGCCCCTCCACTTT.

The chain couples TRBV14 to TRBJ2-1, with TRBD2 as a possible D gene (6 bases). This CDR3 is 16 amino acids long. Deletions cut 0 bases from V and 3 bases from J, with 12 bases between. Germline-derived CDR1 and CDR2 are SGHDN and FVKESK. The CDR3 sequence is CASSQDASANYNEQFF. CDR3 sequence (DNA): TGTGCCAGCAGCCAAGATGCTAGCGCCAACTACAATGAGCAGTTCTTC.

This chain connects TRBV6-5 to TRBJ2-7; 7 nucleotides agree with TRBD2. The germline V gene has CDR1 MNHEY and CDR2 SVGAGI. V lost 6 bases to trimming and J lost 2 bases; unmatched junction nucleotides: 7. This CDR3 region has 14 residues. CDR3 nucleotides: TGTGCCAGCAGGGCTAGCGGAGGGACCTACGAGCAGTACTTC. Residues: CASRASGGTYEQYF.

This clone was seen a single time. The rearrangement joins TRBV27 to TRBJ2-1; D gene unclear. The V gene lost 7 bases and the J gene lost 9 bases, with 19 bases spanning the gap. CDR1 is MNHEY and CDR2 is SMNVEV in the germline V gene (reference sequence). The CDR3 loop spans 14 amino acids. CDR3 loop: CASTLRWASSEQFF. The CDR3 DNA sequence: TGTGCCAGCACTCTACGGTGGGCGTCCAGTGAGCAGTTCTTC.

The J gene is TRBJ2-5, the V gene TRBV3-1 (or the pseudogene TRBV3-2), with 10 bases fitting TRBD2. This CDR3 region has 15 residues. Trimming at V came to 6 bases and at J to 9 bases, leaving 13 bases not matched to a gene. The V gene's germline CDR1 is LGHDT and CDR2 YNNKEL (reference sequence). The CDR3 region has the DNA TGTGCCAGCAGTGACCCCGGGACTAGCGCCGTGGCCCAGTACTTC. This translates into CASSDPGTSAVAQYF.

J is TRBJ1-3 and V is TRBV5-1; D gene uncertain. Deletions cut 0 bases from V and 4 bases from J, with 17 bases between. Per the germline V gene, CDR1 is SGHRS and CDR2 is YFSETQ. CDR3 size: 17 residues. CDR3 loop: CASSLAAGFSTGNTIYF. CDR3 nucleotide sequence: TGCGCCAGCAGCTTGGCCGCAGGTTTTTCTACCGGAAACACCATATATTTT.

This CDR3 is CASSVSGGGQPQHF. In nucleotides, the CDR3 is TGTGCCAGCAGTGTTTCAGGGGGAGGTCAGCCCCAGCATTTT. The rearrangement uses TRBV2 and TRBJ1-5; 7 bases are a match to TRBD1. The CDR3 length is 14 residues. CDR1 and CDR2 from the germline V gene are SNHLY and FYNNEI. V shed 4 bases, J shed 6 bases, and the junction held 6 bases outside the gene matches.

This chain links TRBV7-2 with TRBJ1-2; D might be TRBD1 (6 bases). Germline loops: CDR1 SGHTA, CDR2 FQGNSA. The CDR3 extends over 12 amino acids. Trimming pared 5 bases from V and 8 bases from J, leaving 12 bases between. DNA for the CDR3: TGTGCCAGCAGCCGAGGACAGATGGGCTACACCTTC. It encodes CASSRGQMGYTF. Looking up the rest from reference TRBV7-2 and TRBJ1-2 gives the full variable domain: GAGVSQSPSNKVTEKGKDVELRCDPISGHTALYWYRQSLGQGLEFLIYFQGNSAPDKSGLPSDRFSAERTGGSVSTLTIQRTQQEDSAVYLCASSRGQMGYTFGSGTRLTVV.

The chain joins TRBV3-1 (or the pseudogene TRBV3-2) to TRBJ1-6; D is unresolved. The CDR3 consists of 14 residues. Trimming took 0 bases from V and 7 from J, leaving 7 bases between them. Germline V gives CDR1 LGHDT, CDR2 YNNKEL (reference sequence). As DNA, the CDR3 is TGTGCCAGCAGCCAAGAGGTAGAAAATTCACCCCTCCACTTT. Translating gives CASSQEVENSPLHF.

J is TRBJ1-5 and V is TRBV7-2; D might be TRBD1 (6 bases). Germline V CDR1 and CDR2: SGHTA, FQGNSA. Trimming removed 2 bases at V and 4 bases at J, with 9 bases between. This CDR3 is 14 amino acids long. The CDR3 nucleotides read TGTGCCAGCAGCTTATGGCAGGGGAATCAGCCCCAGCATTTT. Translating gives CASSLWQGNQPQHF.

The chain couples TRBV5-8 to TRBJ2-5, with 9 bases matching TRBD2. With 3 bases clipped from V and 5 bases from J, the junction kept 11 bases outside the gene matches. Germline values: CDR1 SGHTS, CDR2 YDEGEE. The CDR3 consists of 16 residues. The CDR3 DNA sequence: TGTGCCAGCAGCTCCGGGGGTATGACTAGCGGTGAGACCCAGTACTTC. Its protein is CASSSGGMTSGETQYF.

The chain uses TRBV6-2 or TRBV6-3 and TRBJ2-3; maybe TRBD2 (5 bases). This CDR3 comprises 12 residues. Germline CDR1 reads MNHEY; CDR2 reads SVGEGT. Trimming removed 6 bases at V and 3 bases at J, with 7 bases between. CDR3 amino acids: CASSRGTDTQYF. DNA of the CDR3: TGTGCCAGCAGCCGCGGGACAGATACGCAGTATTTT.

The rearrangement uses TRBV27 and TRBJ2-3; no clear D gene. From germline, CDR1 is MNHEY and CDR2 SMNVEV (reference sequence). The CDR3 consists of 11 residues. Trimming removed 4 bases at V and 5 bases at J, with 4 bases between. The CDR3 DNA is TGTGCCAGCAGTTCCCTAGATACGCAGTATTTT. This encodes CASSSLDTQYF.

CDR3 amino acids: CASKDRAFEKLFF. DNA for the CDR3: TGTGCCAGTAAGGACAGGGCTTTTGAAAAACTGTTTTTT. The chain carries TRBV19 and TRBJ1-4; 8 positions match TRBD1. The junction had 5 bases not matched to a gene; V was cut back by 7 bases and J by 7 bases. Germline-derived CDR1 and CDR2 are LNHDA and SQIVND (reference sequence). CDR3 size: 13 residues.

V is TRBV7-2 and J is TRBJ1-2, with 9 positions matching TRBD1. The CDR3 spans 13 residues. Losses at the gene ends were 5 bases for V and 6 bases for J; bases not matched to a gene: 4. CDR1 is SGHTA, CDR2 FQGNSA, per germline. The CDR3 DNA is TGTGCCAGCAGCCGGACAGGGGTGGATGGCTACACCTTC. It is translated as CASSRTGVDGYTF.

The chain recombines TRBV5-4 with TRBJ2-6; the D gene is possibly TRBD2 (6 bases). The CDR3 consists of 15 residues. Trimming removed 2 bases at V and 2 bases at J, with 8 bases between. Germline values: CDR1 SGHNT, CDR2 YYREEE (reference sequence). The CDR3 sequence is CASSFGGTGANVLTF. As DNA, the CDR3 is TGTGCCAGCAGCTTCGGAGGGACTGGGGCCAACGTCCTGACTTTC. Full variable domain (rest looked up from reference TRBV5-4 and TRBJ2-6): ETGVTQSPTHLIKTRGQQVTLRCSSQSGHNTVSWYQQALGQGPQFIFQYYREEENGRGNFPPRFSGLQFPNYSSELNVNALELDDSALYLCASSFGGTGANVLTFGAGSRLTVL.

DNA for the CDR3: TGTGCCTGGAGTATCACAGGGGGTATACTTTCACCCCTCCACTTT. Protein: CAWSITGGILSPLHF. This chain links TRBV30 with TRBJ1-6, with 8 bases matching TRBD1. With V trimmed by 2 bases and J by 9 bases, 9 bases remained unmatched. Germline V gives CDR1 GTSNPN, CDR2 SVGIG (reference sequence). The CDR3 is 15 residues long. Using reference TRBV30 and TRBJ1-6 for the parts outside the CDR3, the full variable domain is SQTIHQWPATLVQPVGSPLSLECTVEGTSNPNLYWYRQAAGRGLQLLFYSVGIGQISSEVPQNLSASRPQDRQFILSSKKLLLSDSGFYLCAWSITGGILSPLHFGNGTRLTVT.